The rows below give T cell receptor beta chains drawn from one sample of a study of identical twins. TCRdb reprocessed the 5' RACE reads via MiXCR and lists one record per CDR3 protein. The sample yields 500,000 or so distinct CDR3 sequences, roughly a fifth seen once. These data were likewise used in another study, on T cells expressing NK-cell markers.

Sequences were obtained from CD4+ T cells sorted from blood. The receptors were gathered from a woman under 30 in good health. Each CDR3 is given with its conserved first and last residue. The D gene is left open where the match is weak. Only some rows state a clone size, as once, few, many or a class for expanded clones.

NA	14	TRBV7-9	TRBJ2-1	few	CASSLLSTYNEQFF	TGTGCCAGCAGCCTACTGAGTACCTACAATGAGCAGTTCTTC
TRBD2	15	TRBV7-2	TRBJ2-2	NA	CASSVPSSGSWELFF	TGTGCCAGCAGCGTACCTTCTAGCGGGAGTTGGGAGCTGTTTTTT
TRBD2	12	TRBV7-3	TRBJ2-1	NA	CASSSTSGVQFF	TGTGCCAGCAGCTCGACTAGCGGGGTTCAGTTCTTC
NA	16	TRBV5-5	TRBJ2-3	NA	CASSLVGSVGTDTQYF	TGTGCCAGCAGCTTGGTGGGCAGCGTGGGCACAGATACGCAGTATTTT
NA	17	TRBV3-1	TRBJ2-1	NA	CASSQVPSRGSYNEQFF	TGTGCCAGCAGCCAAGTGCCGTCGAGAGGGTCCTACAATGAGCAGTTCTTC
TRBD2	14	TRBV20-1	TRBJ2-3	NA	CSRPAGGSTDTQYF	TGCAGTCGACCCGCGGGAGGGAGCACAGATACGCAGTATTTT
NA	12	TRBV12-3/TRBV12-4	TRBJ1-1	NA	CASRQENTEAFF	TGTGCCAGCAGACAGGAAAACACTGAAGCTTTCTTT
TRBD2	15	TRBV9	TRBJ2-1	NA	CASSVGHSGGNEQFF	TGTGCCAGCAGCGTAGGCCACTCGGGGGGGAATGAGCAGTTCTTC
NA	14	TRBV18	TRBJ2-1	few	CASSTTPGWIEQFF	TGTGCCAGCTCGACGACTCCCGGATGGATTGAGCAGTTCTTC
NA	14	TRBV5-1	TRBJ1-2	few	CASSLEGLSYGYTF	TGCGCCAGCAGCTTGGAGGGGCTGAGCTATGGCTACACCTTC
NA	18	TRBV11-1	TRBJ2-3	NA	CASSPGQGAAWGTDTQYF	TGTGCCAGCAGCCCGGGACAAGGGGCGGCCTGGGGCACAGATACGCAGTATTTT
TRBD1	16	TRBV7-9	TRBJ2-5	few	CASSGPGQGVTETQYF	TGTGCCAGCAGTGGCCCGGGACAGGGGGTGACAGAGACCCAGTACTTC
TRBD1	12	TRBV29-1	TRBJ1-1	few	CSGGQGSTEAFF	TGCAGCGGGGGACAGGGAAGCACTGAAGCTTTCTTT
TRBD1	13	TRBV20-1	TRBJ1-2	NA	CRTSLGQGYGYTF	TGCAGGACTTCCCTGGGACAGGGATATGGCTACACCTTC
NA	16	TRBV3-1	TRBJ2-7	NA	CASSHGTSIVAYEQYF	TGTGCCAGCAGCCACGGGACCTCCATAGTAGCCTACGAGCAGTACTTC
NA	14	TRBV6-1	TRBJ2-3	once	CASILSGGTDTQYF	TGTGCCAGCATCCTAAGTGGGGGGACAGATACGCAGTATTTT
TRBD1	18	TRBV7-3	TRBJ2-6	NA	CASSFRGQGSSGANVLTF	TGTGCCAGCAGCTTCAGGGGACAGGGGTCCTCTGGGGCCAACGTCCTGACTTTC
TRBD2	17	TRBV20-1	TRBJ2-1	NA	CSARDGTGTSSYNEQFF	TGCAGTGCTAGAGATGGGACCGGGACTAGCTCCTACAATGAGCAGTTCTTC
NA	14	TRBV12-3/TRBV12-4	TRBJ2-7	many	CASSPRGQYNEQYF	TGTGCCAGCAGCCCCCGCGGACAGTATAACGAGCAGTACTTC
TRBD2	14	TRBV12-3/TRBV12-4	TRBJ2-3	NA	CASLAGTSTDTQYF	TGTGCCAGCCTAGCGGGAACTAGCACAGATACGCAGTATTTT
TRBD2	14	TRBV2	TRBJ2-7	NA	CASTRLAGPYEQYF	TGTGCCAGCACCAGACTAGCGGGACCCTACGAGCAGTACTTC
NA	12	TRBV6-5	TRBJ2-1	few	CASASGVDEQFF	TGTGCCAGCGCCTCAGGGGTAGATGAGCAGTTCTTC
TRBD2	16	TRBV10-2	TRBJ2-2	NA	CASSDSGSRYTGELFF	TGCGCCAGCAGTGACAGCGGGAGTCGATACACCGGGGAGCTGTTTTTT
TRBD1	14	TRBV4-1	TRBJ2-7	NA	CASSLGQGKKEQYF	TGCGCCAGCAGCCTTGGACAGGGAAAGAAAGAGCAGTACTTC
NA	16	TRBV5-1	TRBJ1-6	few	CASSLGGTDYNSPLHF	TGCGCCAGCAGCTTGGGAGGGACGGATTATAATTCACCCCTCCACTTT
TRBD1	15	TRBV6-1	TRBJ2-5	few	CASSPLRDRGQTQYF	TGTGCCAGCAGCCCGCTCCGGGACAGGGGTCAGACCCAGTACTTC
NA	15	TRBV6-2/TRBV6-3	TRBJ1-1	NA	CASILGQARSTEAFF	TGTGCCAGCATCCTAGGACAAGCGCGAAGCACTGAAGCTTTCTTT
TRBD2	16	TRBV29-1	TRBJ2-3	NA	CSVAPRLAGLTDTQYF	TGCAGCGTTGCCCCCCGACTAGCGGGCCTCACAGATACGCAGTATTTT